This entry features one TCR beta chain sequence. What antigen it recognizes has not been identified. Base qualities are missing; no much larger clone stands one base away. This sample is drawn from a study of blood T cell repertoires in COVID-19 (dated by TCRdb to 2018 to 2021). About the study as a whole: Samples covering the acute and convalescent phases of COVID-19 were provided by collaborators in the United States, Italy and Spain. The material from the prospective study consisted of cDNA or gDNA derived from T cells, B-cell-depleted T cells, or PBMCs. The dataset comprised deeply sampled blood TCRbeta repertoires from subjects exposed to, actively infected with, or recovered from COVID-19. The repertoires were made available in a free public database intended to serve as a resource for research on the immune response to SARS-CoV-2. Samples came from the ongoing ImmuneRACE study (first 160 participants) plus 1,254 subjects from 6 global collaborators. Nearly every sample came with metadata listing a de-identified subject ID, COVID-19 status, age in years and sex. Where available, HLA class I and class II types were obtained from metadata supplied by the sample provider rather than from assay-based typing.

General study outcomes and caveats: The quantity of clinical and demographic metadata differed by source and by participant and was supplied without curation.

TCRbeta CDR3 regions were amplified from genomic DNA by means of the immunoSEQ Assay, a bias-controlled multiplex PCR. The original methods were these. Nucleated cell counts per sample were estimated from amplification of reference gene primers within the assay. Sequence reads were collapsed and filtered to measure the absolute abundance of every unique TCRbeta CDR3 rearrangement. For each sample, productive Simpson clonality was calculated as the square root of Simpson's diversity index over productive rearrangements. The immuneACCESS repertoire file appears here via TCRdb, limited to in-frame rearrangements. These files lack a portion of the clones; in checked studies, under half of the deficit traces to unresolved V genes, and the cause of the others is not known. That table gives V, J and clone size, and the DNA gave D and trimming. Across this sample there are over 150,000 clones, with approximately 90% seen only once. In total, the top ten clones hold 3% to 4.5% of the sample.

A second Seattle source provided samples from volunteer blood donors who had recovered from COVID-19. Each collaborating institution followed its own protocols to collect whole blood in K2EDTA tubes. For TCRbeta analysis, collaborator samples were shipped as frozen whole blood, as isolated PBMCs, or as DNA extracted from either sample type. Compared with germline, V lacks 0 bases and J lacks 9 bases; bases without a gene match: 9. Reading from cysteine to phenylalanine, the CDR3 counts 15 amino acids. Only the CDR3 DNA is retained, 45 bases long and in frame from the first base. Taken from the germline V gene, the CDR1 and CDR2 loops are SGHRS and YFSETQ.

The chain uses TRBV5-1 and TRBJ2-1; 7 central bases correspond to TRBD2. Sequencing was carried out using peripheral blood. The receptor was isolated from a woman aged 60-70 years who had recovered from COVID-19. The nucleotide sequence reads TGCGCCAGCAGCTTGGCCCGGGCTAGCGGAACTGAGCAGTTCTTC. Its translation is CASSLARASGTEQFF.